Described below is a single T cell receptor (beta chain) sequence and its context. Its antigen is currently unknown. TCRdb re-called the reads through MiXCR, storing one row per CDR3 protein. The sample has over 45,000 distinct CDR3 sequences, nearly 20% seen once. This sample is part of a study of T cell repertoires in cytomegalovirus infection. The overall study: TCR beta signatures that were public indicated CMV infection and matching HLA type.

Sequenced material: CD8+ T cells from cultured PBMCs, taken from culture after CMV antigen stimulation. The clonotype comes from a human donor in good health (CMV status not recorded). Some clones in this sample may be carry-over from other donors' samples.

The CDR3 DNA sequence: TGTGCCAGCAGCTTAGATGGGACAGCGGCGACTGAAGCTTTCTTT. Its translation: CASSLDGTAATEAFF. The V call is TRBV13, the J call TRBJ1-1, with 7 bases aligning to TRBD1. CDR1 is PRHDT, CDR2 FYEKMQ, per germline (reference sequence). With V trimmed by 1 base and J by 5 bases, 7 bases remained unmatched. This CDR3 spans 15 amino acids.